The source of this TCR beta chain is a study of identical twins. This CDR3 is 16 amino acids long. CDR1 is SGHRS, CDR2 YFSETQ, per germline. Study findings and constraints: High-abundance cord blood beta clonotypes had fewer insertions; memory repertoires showed none.

This clonotype was observed at least ten times. What it recognizes is unknown. At one boundary the junction diverges from the germline segment, which might be a read error. Through template switching, a universal primer site was introduced, and the cDNA contained unique molecular identifiers. TCRdb reprocessed the 5' RACE reads with MiXCR, giving one entry per CDR3 protein. The repertoire consists of fewer than 250,000 distinct CDR3 sequences, with approximately 7% occurring once and the leading ten covering under 4%. This sample was also put to use in a study of yellow fever vaccine responses in identical twins.

The TCR comes from a woman aged 18-29 years in good health. The sequenced sample was memory (CD45RO+) T cells sorted from blood. The chain employs TRBV5-1 and TRBJ2-1, with 14 bases lining up with TRBD2. Here the CDR3 reads CASSGGTSGSYTEQFF. The CDR3 nucleotides are TGCGCCAGCAGCGGGGGGACTAGCGGGAGTTACACTGAGCAGTTCTTC.